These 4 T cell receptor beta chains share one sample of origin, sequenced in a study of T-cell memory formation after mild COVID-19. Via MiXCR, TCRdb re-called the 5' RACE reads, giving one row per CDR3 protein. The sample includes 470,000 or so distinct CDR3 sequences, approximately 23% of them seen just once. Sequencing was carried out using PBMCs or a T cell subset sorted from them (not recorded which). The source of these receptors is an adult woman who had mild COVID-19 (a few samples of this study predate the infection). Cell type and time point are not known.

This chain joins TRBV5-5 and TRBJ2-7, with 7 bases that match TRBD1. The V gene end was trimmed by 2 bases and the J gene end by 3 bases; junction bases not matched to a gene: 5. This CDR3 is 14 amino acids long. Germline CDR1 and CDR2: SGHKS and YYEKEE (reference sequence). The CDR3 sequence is CASSLQTGHYEQYF. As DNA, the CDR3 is TGTGCCAGCAGCTTACAGACAGGGCACTACGAGCAGTACTTC.

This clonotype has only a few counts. CDR3 sequence reads: CASSRDYYEQYF. The CDR3 nucleotides read TGCGCCAGCAGCCGGGACTACTACGAGCAGTACTTC. V usage is TRBV5-1 and J usage is TRBJ2-7; 7 bases align to TRBD2. From germline, CDR1 is SGHRS and CDR2 YFSETQ. The CDR3 loop spans 12 amino acids. The junction had 1 base not matched to a gene; V was cut back by 4 bases and J by 3 bases.

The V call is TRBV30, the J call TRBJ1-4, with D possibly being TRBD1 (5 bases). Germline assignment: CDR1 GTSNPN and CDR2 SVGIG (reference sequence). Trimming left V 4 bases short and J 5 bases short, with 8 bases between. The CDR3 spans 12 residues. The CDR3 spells CAWNRQNEKLFF. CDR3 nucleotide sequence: TGTGCCTGGAACCGACAGAATGAAAAACTGTTTTTT.

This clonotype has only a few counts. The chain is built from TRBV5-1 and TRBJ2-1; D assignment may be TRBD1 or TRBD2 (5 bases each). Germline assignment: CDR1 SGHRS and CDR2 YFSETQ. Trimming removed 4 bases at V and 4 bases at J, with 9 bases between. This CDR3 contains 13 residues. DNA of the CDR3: TGCGCCAGCAGCGTGGGGGATTACAATGAGCAGTTCTTC. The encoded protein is CASSVGDYNEQFF.